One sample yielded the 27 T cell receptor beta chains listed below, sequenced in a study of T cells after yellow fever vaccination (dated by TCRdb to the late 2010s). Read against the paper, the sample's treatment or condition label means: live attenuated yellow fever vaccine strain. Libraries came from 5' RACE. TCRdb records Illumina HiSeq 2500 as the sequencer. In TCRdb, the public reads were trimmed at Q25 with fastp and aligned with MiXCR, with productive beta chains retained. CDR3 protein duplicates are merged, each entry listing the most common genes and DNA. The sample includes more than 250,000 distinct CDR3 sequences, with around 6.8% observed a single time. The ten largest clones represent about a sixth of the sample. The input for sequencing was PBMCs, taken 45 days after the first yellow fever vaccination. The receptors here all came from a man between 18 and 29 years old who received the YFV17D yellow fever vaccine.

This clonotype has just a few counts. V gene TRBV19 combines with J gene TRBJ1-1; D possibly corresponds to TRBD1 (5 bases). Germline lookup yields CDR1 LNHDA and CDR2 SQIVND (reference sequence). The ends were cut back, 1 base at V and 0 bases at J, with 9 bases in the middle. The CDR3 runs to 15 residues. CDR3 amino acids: CASSIARGMNTEAFF. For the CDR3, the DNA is TGTGCCAGTAGTATAGCTCGGGGGATGAACACTGAAGCTTTCTTT.

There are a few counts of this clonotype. The CDR3 is CASSFQGWSDTQYF. In DNA, the CDR3 is TGTGCCAGCAGCTTCCAGGGGTGGTCGGATACGCAGTATTTT. V is TRBV7-2 and J is TRBJ2-3, with D possibly matching TRBD1 (6 bases). CDR3 length: 14 residues. Germline V CDR1 and CDR2: SGHTA, FQGNSA. The V and J ends lost 3 bases and 6 bases respectively, with 13 bases between them.

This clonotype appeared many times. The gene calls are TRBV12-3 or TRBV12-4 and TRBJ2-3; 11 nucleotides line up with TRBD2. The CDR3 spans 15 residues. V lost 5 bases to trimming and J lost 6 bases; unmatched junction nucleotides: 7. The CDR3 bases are TGTGCCAGCAGTCGTAGCGGGGGGGCCAGGGATACGCAGTATTTT. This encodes CASSRSGGARDTQYF.

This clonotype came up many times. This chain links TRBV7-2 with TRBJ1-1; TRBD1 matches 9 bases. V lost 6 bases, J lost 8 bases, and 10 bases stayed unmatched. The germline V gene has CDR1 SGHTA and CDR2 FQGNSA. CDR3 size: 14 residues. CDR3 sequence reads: CASRPTNRGLEAFF. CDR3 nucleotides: TGTGCCAGCAGGCCGACCAACAGGGGGCTAGAAGCTTTCTTT.

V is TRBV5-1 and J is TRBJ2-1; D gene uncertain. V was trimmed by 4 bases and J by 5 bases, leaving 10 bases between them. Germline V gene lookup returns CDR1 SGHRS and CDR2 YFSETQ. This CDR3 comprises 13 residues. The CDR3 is CASSGDGHNEQFF. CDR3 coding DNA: TGCGCCAGCAGCGGCGACGGTCACAATGAGCAGTTCTTC.

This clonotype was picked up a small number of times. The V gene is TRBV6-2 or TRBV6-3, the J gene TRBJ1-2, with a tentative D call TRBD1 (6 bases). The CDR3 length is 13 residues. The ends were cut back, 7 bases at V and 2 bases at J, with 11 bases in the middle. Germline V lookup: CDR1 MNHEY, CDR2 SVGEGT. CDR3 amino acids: CASTFGQNYGYTF. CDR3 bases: TGTGCCAGCACCTTCGGACAGAACTATGGCTACACCTTC.

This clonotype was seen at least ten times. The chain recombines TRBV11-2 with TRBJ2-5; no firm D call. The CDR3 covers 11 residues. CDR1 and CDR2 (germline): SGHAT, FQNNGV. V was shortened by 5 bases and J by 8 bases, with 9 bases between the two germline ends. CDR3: CASSPGVTQYF. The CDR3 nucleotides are TGTGCCAGCAGCCCTGGAGTAACCCAGTACTTC.

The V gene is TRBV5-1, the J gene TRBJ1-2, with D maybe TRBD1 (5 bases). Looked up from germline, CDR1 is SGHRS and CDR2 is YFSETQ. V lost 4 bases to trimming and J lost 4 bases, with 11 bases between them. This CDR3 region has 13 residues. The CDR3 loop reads CASSKGPRYGYTF. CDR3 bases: TGCGCCAGCAGCAAGGGACCGCGCTATGGCTACACCTTC. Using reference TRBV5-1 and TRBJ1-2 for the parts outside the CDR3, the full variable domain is KAGVTQTPRYLIKTRGQQVTLSCSPISGHRSVSWYQQTPGQGLQFLFEYFSETQRNKGNFPGRFSGRQFSNSRSEMNVSTLELGDSALYLCASSKGPRYGYTFGSGTRLTVV.

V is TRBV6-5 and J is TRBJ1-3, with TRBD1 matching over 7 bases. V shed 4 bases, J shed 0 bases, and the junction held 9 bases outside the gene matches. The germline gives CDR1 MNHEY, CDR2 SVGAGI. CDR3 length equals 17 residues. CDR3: CASSSYTGVTSGNTIYF. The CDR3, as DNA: TGTGCCAGCAGTTCCTATACAGGGGTGACCTCTGGAAACACCATATATTTT.

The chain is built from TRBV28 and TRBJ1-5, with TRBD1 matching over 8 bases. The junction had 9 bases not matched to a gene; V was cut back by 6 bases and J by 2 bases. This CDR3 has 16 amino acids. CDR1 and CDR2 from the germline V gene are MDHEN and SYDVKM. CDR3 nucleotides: TGTGCCAGCAGCCGCCGACAGGGGTTCGGCAATCAGCCCCAGCATTTT. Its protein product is CASSRRQGFGNQPQHF. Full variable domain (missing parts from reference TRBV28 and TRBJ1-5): DVKVTQSSRYLVKRTGEKVFLECVQDMDHENMFWYRQDPGLGLRLIYFSYDVKMKEKGDIPEGYSVSREKKERFSLILESASTNQTSMYLCASSRRQGFGNQPQHFGDGTRLSIL.

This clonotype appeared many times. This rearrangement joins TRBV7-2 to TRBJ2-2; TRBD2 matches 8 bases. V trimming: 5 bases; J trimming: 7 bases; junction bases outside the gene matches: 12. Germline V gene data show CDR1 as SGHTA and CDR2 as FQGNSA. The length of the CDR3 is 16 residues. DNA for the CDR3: TGTGCCAGCAGCCCAAGACTAGCGCTCATTGGCGGGGAGCTGTTTTTT. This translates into CASSPRLALIGGELFF.

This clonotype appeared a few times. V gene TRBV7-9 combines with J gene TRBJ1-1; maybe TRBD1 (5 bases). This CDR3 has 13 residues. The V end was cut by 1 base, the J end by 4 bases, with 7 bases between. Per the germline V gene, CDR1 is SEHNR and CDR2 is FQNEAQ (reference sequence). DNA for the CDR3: TGTGCCAGCAGCTTAGGCGGGACCACTGAAGCTTTCTTT. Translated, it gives CASSLGGTTEAFF.

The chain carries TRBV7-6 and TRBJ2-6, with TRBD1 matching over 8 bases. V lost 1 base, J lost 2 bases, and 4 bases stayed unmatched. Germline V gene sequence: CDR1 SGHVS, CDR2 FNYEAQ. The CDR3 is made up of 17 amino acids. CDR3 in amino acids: CASSLVRGRTGANVLTF. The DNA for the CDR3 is TGTGCCAGCAGCTTAGTCAGGGGGCGAACTGGGGCCAACGTCCTGACTTTC.

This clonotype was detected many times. Written as DNA, the CDR3 is TGCAGTGCCTTTATCCGGGGAGGAGAGACCCAGTACTTC. Encoded protein: CSAFIRGGETQYF. The genes are TRBV20-1 and TRBJ2-5; a possible D gene is TRBD2 (6 bases). The CDR3 covers 13 residues. Trimming removed 6 bases from V and 4 bases from J, with 15 bases in between. The germline V gene has CDR1 DFQATT and CDR2 SNEGSKA (reference sequence).

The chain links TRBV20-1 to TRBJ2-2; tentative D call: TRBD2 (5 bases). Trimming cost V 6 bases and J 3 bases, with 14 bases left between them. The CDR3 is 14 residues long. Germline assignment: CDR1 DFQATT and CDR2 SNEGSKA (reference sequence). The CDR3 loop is CSAFGGWYTGELFF. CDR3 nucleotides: TGCAGTGCCTTCGGCGGGTGGTACACCGGGGAGCTGTTTTTT.

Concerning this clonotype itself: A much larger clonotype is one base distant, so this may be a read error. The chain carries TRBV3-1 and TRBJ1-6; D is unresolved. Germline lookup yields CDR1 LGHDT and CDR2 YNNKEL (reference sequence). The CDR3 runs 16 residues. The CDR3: CACSQEGGTYNSPLHF. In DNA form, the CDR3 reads TGTGCCTGCAGCCAAGAAGGTGGCACTTATAATTCACCCCTCCACTTT. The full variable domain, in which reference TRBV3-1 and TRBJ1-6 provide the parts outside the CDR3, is DTAVSQTPKYLVTQMGNDKSIKCEQNLGHDTMYWYKQDSKKFLKIMFSYNNKELIINETVPNRFSPKSPDKAHLNLHINSLELGDSAVYFCACSQEGGTYNSPLHFGNGTRLTVT.

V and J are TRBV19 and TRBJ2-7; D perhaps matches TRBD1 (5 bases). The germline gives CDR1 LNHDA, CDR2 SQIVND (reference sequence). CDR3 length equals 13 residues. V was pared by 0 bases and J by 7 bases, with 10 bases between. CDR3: CASSIDRAGEQYF. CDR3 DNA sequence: TGTGCCAGTAGTATAGACAGGGCTGGAGAGCAGTACTTC. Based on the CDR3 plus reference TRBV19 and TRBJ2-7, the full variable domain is DGGITQSPKYLFRKEGQNVTLSCEQNLNHDAMYWYRQDPGQGLRLIYYSQIVNDFQKGDIAEGYSVSREKKESFPLTVTSAQKNPTAFYLCASSIDRAGEQYFGPGTRLTVT.

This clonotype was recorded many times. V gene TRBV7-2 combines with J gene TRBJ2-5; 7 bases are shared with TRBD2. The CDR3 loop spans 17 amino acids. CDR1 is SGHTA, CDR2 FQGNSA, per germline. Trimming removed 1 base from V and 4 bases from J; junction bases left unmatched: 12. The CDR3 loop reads CASSLVGSGAGRETQYF. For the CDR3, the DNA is TGTGCCAGCAGCTTAGTGGGGAGCGGGGCAGGGCGAGAGACCCAGTACTTC. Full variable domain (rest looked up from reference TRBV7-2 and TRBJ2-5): GAGVSQSPSNKVTEKGKDVELRCDPISGHTALYWYRQSLGQGLEFLIYFQGNSAPDKSGLPSDRFSAERTGGSVSTLTIQRTQQEDSAVYLCASSLVGSGAGRETQYFGPGTRLLVL.

CDR3 sequence: CSKKRGGITDTQYF. CDR3 nucleotide sequence: TGCAGCAAGAAGCGGGGGGGGATCACAGATACGCAGTATTTT. The rearrangement links TRBV20-1 to TRBJ2-3, with TRBD2 matching over 10 bases. This CDR3 region has 14 residues. From germline, CDR1 is DFQATT and CDR2 SNEGSKA (reference sequence).

This CDR3 is CASSQRSITQPQHF. The CDR3 region has the DNA TGTGCCAGTAGCCAACGAAGCATAACTCAGCCCCAGCATTTT. The chain couples TRBV19 to TRBJ1-5; D is ambiguous. The CDR3 runs 14 residues. V lost 6 bases and J 6 bases, leaving 15 bases between the germline ends. Germline lookup yields CDR1 LNHDA and CDR2 SQIVND (reference sequence). Full variable domain (missing parts from reference TRBV19 and TRBJ1-5): DGGITQSPKYLFRKEGQNVTLSCEQNLNHDAMYWYRQDPGQGLRLIYYSQIVNDFQKGDIAEGYSVSREKKESFPLTVTSAQKNPTAFYLCASSQRSITQPQHFGDGTRLSIL.

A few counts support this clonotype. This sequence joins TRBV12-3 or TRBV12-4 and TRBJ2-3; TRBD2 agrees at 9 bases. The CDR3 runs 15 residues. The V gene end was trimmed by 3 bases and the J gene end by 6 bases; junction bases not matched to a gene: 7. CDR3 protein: CASSFVAGASDTQYF. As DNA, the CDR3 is TGTGCCAGCAGTTTCGTAGCGGGGGCCAGCGATACGCAGTATTTT.

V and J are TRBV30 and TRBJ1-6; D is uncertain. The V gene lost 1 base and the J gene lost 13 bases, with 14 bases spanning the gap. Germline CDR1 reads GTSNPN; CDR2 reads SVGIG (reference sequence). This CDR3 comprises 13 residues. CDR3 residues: CAWSGLGLDPLHF. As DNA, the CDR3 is TGTGCCTGGAGTGGCCTCGGACTGGATCCCCTCCACTTT.

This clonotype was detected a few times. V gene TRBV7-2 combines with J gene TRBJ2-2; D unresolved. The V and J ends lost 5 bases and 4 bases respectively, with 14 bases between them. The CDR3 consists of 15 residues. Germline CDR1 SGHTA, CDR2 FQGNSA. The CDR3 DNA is TGTGCCAGCAGCCCCCCTTGGGGTGGCACCGGGGAGCTGTTTTTT. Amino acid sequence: CASSPPWGGTGELFF.

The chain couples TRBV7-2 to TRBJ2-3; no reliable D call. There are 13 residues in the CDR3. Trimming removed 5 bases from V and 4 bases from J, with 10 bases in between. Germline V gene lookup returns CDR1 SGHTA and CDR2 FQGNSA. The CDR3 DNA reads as TGTGCCAGCAGCCCCTGGGCCCCAGATACGCAGTATTTT. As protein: CASSPWAPDTQYF. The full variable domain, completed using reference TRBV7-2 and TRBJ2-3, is GAGVSQSPSNKVTEKGKDVELRCDPISGHTALYWYRQSLGQGLEFLIYFQGNSAPDKSGLPSDRFSAERTGGSVSTLTIQRTQQEDSAVYLCASSPWAPDTQYFGPGTRLTVL.

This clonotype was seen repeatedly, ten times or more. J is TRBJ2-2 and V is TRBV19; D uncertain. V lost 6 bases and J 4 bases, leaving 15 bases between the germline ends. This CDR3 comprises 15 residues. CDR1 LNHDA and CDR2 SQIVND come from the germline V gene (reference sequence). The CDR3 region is CASRYRLASTGELFF. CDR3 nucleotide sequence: TGTGCCAGTAGATATAGGTTGGCGAGCACCGGGGAGCTGTTTTTT.

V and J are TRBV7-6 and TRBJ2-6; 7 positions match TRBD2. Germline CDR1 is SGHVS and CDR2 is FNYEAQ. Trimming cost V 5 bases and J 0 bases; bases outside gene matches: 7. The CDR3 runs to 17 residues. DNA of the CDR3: TGTGCCAGCAGCCCCCGGGGGGACCGCTCTGGGGCCAACGTCCTGACTTTC. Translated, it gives CASSPRGDRSGANVLTF. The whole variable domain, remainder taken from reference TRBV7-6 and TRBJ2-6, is GAGVSQSPRYKVTKRGQDVALRCDPISGHVSLYWYRQALGQGPEFLTYFNYEAQQDKSGLPNDRFSAERPEGSISTLTIQRTEQRDSAMYRCASSPRGDRSGANVLTFGAGSRLTVL.

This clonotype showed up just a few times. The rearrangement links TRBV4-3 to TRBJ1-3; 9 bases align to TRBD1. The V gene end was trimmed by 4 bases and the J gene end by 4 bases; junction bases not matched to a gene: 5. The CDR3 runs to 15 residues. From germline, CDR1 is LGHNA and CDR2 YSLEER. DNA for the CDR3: TGCGCCAGCAGCCCGGACGGGACAGGGGGAAACACCATATATTTT. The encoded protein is CASSPDGTGGNTIYF.